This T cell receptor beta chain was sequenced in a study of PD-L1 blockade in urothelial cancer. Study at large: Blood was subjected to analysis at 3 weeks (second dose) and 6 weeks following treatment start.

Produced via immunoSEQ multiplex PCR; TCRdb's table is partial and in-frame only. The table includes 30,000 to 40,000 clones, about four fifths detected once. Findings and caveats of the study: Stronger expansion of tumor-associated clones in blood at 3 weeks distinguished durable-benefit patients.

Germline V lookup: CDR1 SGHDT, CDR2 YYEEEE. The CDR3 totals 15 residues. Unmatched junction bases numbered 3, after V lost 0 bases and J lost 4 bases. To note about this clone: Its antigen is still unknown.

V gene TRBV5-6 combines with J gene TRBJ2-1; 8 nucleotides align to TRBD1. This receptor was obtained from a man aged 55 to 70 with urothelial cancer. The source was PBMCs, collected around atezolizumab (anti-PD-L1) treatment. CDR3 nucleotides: TGTGCCAGCAGCTTGGAGGGACAGGCGTACAATGAGCAGTTCTTC. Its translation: CASSLEGQAYNEQFF.